Listed below are T cell receptor beta chains from one sample, sequenced in a study of CD8 T cells in Susac syndrome. MiXCR, applied by TCRdb to the immunoSEQ multiplex PCR reads, yields one record per CDR3 protein. The data hold 150,000 to 160,000 distinct CDR3 sequences, with about 94% observed a single time. Sequenced sample: CD8+ T cells from PBMCs. The receptors were sampled from a human donor with multiple sclerosis. CDR3s include the opening cysteine and the closing phenylalanine or tryptophan. A D gene is named only where the DNA matches it firmly. Rows may omit the clone size; those that give it use once, few, many or a size class.

TRBJ1-6,.,.,TRBV20-1,CSARSISGSNDNSPLHF,TGCAGTGCTAGAAGCATCTCGGGTTCGAACGATAATTCACCCCTCCACTTT
TRBJ2-5,TRBD2,.,TRBV13,CASSLERTSGGTFTTQYF,TGTGCCAGCAGCTTAGAGAGGACTAGCGGGGGGACTTTTACGACCCAGTACTTC
TRBJ1-2,TRBD1,.,TRBV19,CASSMGRQGYGYTF,TGTGCCAGTAGTATGGGGAGACAGGGCTATGGCTACACCTTC
TRBJ1-5,.,.,TRBV20-1,CSARDGGGTQPQHF,TGCAGTGCTAGAGATGGAGGAGGGACTCAGCCCCAGCATTTT
TRBJ2-5,.,.,TRBV11-1,CASSLIDGTPRGETQYF,TGTGCCAGCAGCCTGATTGACGGGACGCCCAGAGGAGAGACCCAGTACTTC
TRBJ2-3,.,once,TRBV9,CASSVGQDTDTQYF,TGTGCCAGCAGCGTAGGGCAGGATACAGATACGCAGTATTTT
TRBJ2-7,TRBD1,.,TRBV6-1,CASNPPRTGIYEQYF,TGTGCCAGCAATCCCCCAAGGACAGGGATCTACGAGCAGTACTTC
TRBJ2-7,.,once,TRBV7-9,CASSFQDHEQYF,TGTGCCAGCAGCTTCCAGGACCACGAGCAGTACTTC
TRBJ2-2,.,.,TRBV11-2,CAIRTTGELFF,TGTGCCATTCGGACCACCGGGGAGCTGTTTTTT
TRBJ2-1,.,.,TRBV30,CAWRTDYNEQFF,TGTGCCTGGAGGACCGACTACAATGAGCAGTTCTTC
TRBJ2-3,.,.,TRBV7-9,CASTWAKFADTQYF,TGTGCCAGCACTTGGGCCAAGTTCGCAGATACGCAGTATTTT
TRBJ2-6,.,.,TRBV30,CAGGRGNSGANVLTF,TGTGCGGGAGGAAGGGGGAACTCTGGGGCCAACGTCCTGACTTTC
TRBJ1-2,TRBD1,.,TRBV7-9,CASSSNRMGQNYGYTF,TGTGCCAGCAGCTCTAACAGAATGGGACAGAACTATGGCTACACCTTC
TRBJ1-5,.,.,TRBV18,CASSSFRDSNQPQHF,TGTGCCAGCTCGAGCTTCCGGGACAGCAATCAGCCCCAGCATTTT
TRBJ1-5,.,.,TRBV27,CASPRGGKDQPQHF,TGTGCCAGCCCCCGTGGTGGGAAGGATCAGCCCCAGCATTTT
TRBJ1-1,.,.,TRBV29-1,CSALDRPNTEAFF,TGCAGCGCCCTGGACAGACCAAACACTGAAGCTTTCTTT
TRBJ2-6,.,.,TRBV2,CASSGRFDYQSGANVLTF,TGTGCCAGCAGTGGAAGATTTGATTACCAATCTGGGGCCAACGTCCTGACTTTC
TRBJ2-1,.,.,TRBV2,CASTKGGHAEQFF,TGTGCCAGCACTAAGGGGGGCCACGCTGAGCAGTTCTTC
TRBJ2-3,TRBD1,.,TRBV5-1,CASRGGQGPDTQYF,TGCGCCAGCAGGGGGGGACAGGGGCCAGATACGCAGTATTTT
TRBJ1-2,.,once,TRBV12-3/TRBV12-4,CASTLRLRPWVDGYTF,TGTGCCAGCACCCTCAGGCTAAGGCCCTGGGTGGATGGCTACACCTTC
TRBJ2-2,.,.,TRBV14,CASSQRKLNTGELFF,TGTGCCAGCAGCCAACGCAAATTGAACACCGGGGAGCTGTTTTTT
TRBJ1-5,.,.,TRBV7-9,CASCLEGEPQHF,TGTGCCAGCTGCTTAGAGGGGGAGCCCCAGCATTTT
TRBJ2-4,.,.,TRBV7-9,CASRRSTGENIQYF,TGTGCCAGCAGGAGATCGACAGGCGAAAACATTCAGTACTTC
TRBJ2-1,TRBD2,.,TRBV6-1,CASSPWGLAGAYNEQFF,TGTGCCAGCAGTCCTTGGGGACTAGCGGGGGCCTACAATGAGCAGTTCTTC
TRBJ2-5,TRBD1,.,TRBV2,CASSDTGQGKRGQETQYF,TGTGCCAGCAGTGACACGGGACAGGGAAAGAGAGGCCAAGAGACCCAGTACTTC
TRBJ1-1,.,.,TRBV6-5,CASSYSEGFAEAFF,TGTGCCAGCAGTTACTCGGAGGGTTTCGCTGAAGCTTTCTTT
TRBJ1-1,.,.,TRBV29-1,CSVVSVDTEAFF,TGCAGCGTTGTATCGGTTGACACTGAAGCTTTCTTT
TRBJ2-7,TRBD1,.,TRBV20-1,CSAPKGTGESYEQYF,TGCAGTGCTCCGAAGGGGACAGGGGAATCCTACGAGCAGTACTTC
TRBJ2-1,TRBD1,.,TRBV4-1,CASRFRDRASNEQFF,TGCGCCAGCAGGTTCCGGGACAGGGCCTCCAATGAGCAGTTCTTC
TRBJ1-5,.,.,TRBV15,CATSFGTAGGNQPQHF,TGTGCCACCAGCTTCGGGACCGCCGGTGGCAATCAGCCCCAGCATTTT
TRBJ1-2,.,.,TRBV27,CASSLSGGARNYGYTF,TGTGCCAGCAGTTTATCGGGAGGCGCCCGCAACTATGGCTACACCTTC
TRBJ1-5,TRBD1,.,TRBV13,CASSTGGVEPQHF,TGTGCCAGCAGTACAGGGGGCGTGGAGCCCCAGCATTTT
TRBJ2-1,TRBD2,.,TRBV14,CASSQARGGLNEQFF,TGTGCCAGCAGCCAAGCGCGGGGGGGCCTCAATGAGCAGTTCTTC
TRBJ2-7,.,.,TRBV20-1,CSARGRGYEQYF,TGCAGTGCTAGGGGAAGGGGCTACGAGCAGTACTTC
TRBJ1-6,TRBD1,once,TRBV6-1,CASRGDRVLGGSYNSPLHF,TGTGCCAGCAGAGGGGACAGGGTCCTTGGTGGCTCCTATAATTCACCCCTCCACTTT
TRBJ2-3,TRBD2,.,TRBV4-1,CASSQVGGITDTQYF,TGCGCCAGCAGCCAAGTCGGGGGGATAACAGATACGCAGTATTTT
TRBJ2-3,TRBD1,.,TRBV14,CASSPDRGPDTQYF,TGTGCCAGCAGCCCCGACAGGGGCCCAGATACGCAGTATTTT
TRBJ1-2,.,.,TRBV28,CASRQDGYTF,TGTGCCAGCAGACAGGATGGCTACACCTTC
TRBJ2-7,TRBD1,.,TRBV11-3,CASSPEFGQGYEQYF,TGTGCCAGCAGCCCGGAATTTGGACAGGGGTACGAGCAGTACTTC
TRBJ1-1,TRBD1,.,TRBV9,CASSVGGQTEAFF,TGTGCCAGCAGCGTAGGGGGACAGACAGAAGCTTTCTTT
TRBJ2-2,.,.,TRBV23-1,CASSQSISVGSNTGELFF,TGCGCCAGCAGTCAATCGATTTCGGTCGGTTCGAACACCGGGGAGCTGTTTTTT
TRBJ1-1,.,.,TRBV28,CASSFRENRRAFF,TGTGCCAGCAGTTTTAGGGAAAACCGTCGAGCTTTCTTT
TRBJ2-3,.,.,TRBV4-1,CASSQEGGGGTDTQYF,TGCGCCAGCAGCCAAGAAGGGGGCGGGGGCACAGATACGCAGTATTTT
TRBJ1-6,.,.,TRBV7-9,CASSLGGGPLHF,TGTGCCAGCAGCTTAGGGGGGGGACCCCTCCACTTT
TRBJ1-2,.,.,TRBV28,CASSQLGRAHVGGYTF,TGTGCCAGCAGTCAACTCGGGAGGGCCCATGTCGGGGGCTACACCTTC
TRBJ2-7,.,once,TRBV5-6,CASSFRGPYEQYF,TGTGCCAGCAGCTTTCGGGGGCCCTACGAGCAGTACTTC
TRBJ2-1,.,.,TRBV15,CATSREQGWNEQFF,TGTGCCACCAGCCGAGAACAGGGCTGGAATGAGCAGTTCTTC
TRBJ2-1,.,.,TRBV2,CASSEAAFNEQFF,TGTGCCAGCAGTGAAGCGGCATTTAATGAGCAGTTCTTC
TRBJ2-1,.,.,TRBV6-1,CASSGGNEQFF,TGTGCCAGCAGTGGTGGGAATGAGCAGTTCTTC
TRBJ2-2,.,.,TRBV4-3,CASSQRRGVGELFF,TGCGCCAGCAGCCAGCGGCGTGGGGTCGGGGAGCTGTTTTTT
TRBJ1-4,TRBD1,.,TRBV7-9,CASRPTGGFEKLFF,TGTGCCAGCAGACCGACAGGGGGTTTCGAAAAACTGTTTTTT
TRBJ2-2,.,.,TRBV19,CASSIWSGYTGELFF,TGTGCCAGTAGTATCTGGTCCGGATACACCGGGGAGCTGTTTTTT
TRBJ2-3,.,.,TRBV27,CASSKISDTQYF,TGTGCCAGCAGTAAAATCTCAGATACGCAGTATTTT
TRBJ2-1,TRBD1,.,TRBV5-1,CASTPDRGLNEQFF,TGCGCCAGCACCCCGGACAGGGGACTCAATGAGCAGTTCTTC
TRBJ1-1,.,.,TRBV12-3/TRBV12-4,CASSWISGRGTEAFF,TGTGCCAGCAGTTGGATCTCGGGAAGGGGCACTGAAGCTTTCTTT
TRBJ2-3,.,.,TRBV14,CASSQGPPRDTQYF,TGTGCCAGCAGCCAAGGTCCTCCCAGAGATACGCAGTATTTT
TRBJ2-1,.,.,TRBV11-2,CASSLGLGANEQFF,TGTGCCAGCAGCTTAGGCCTAGGGGCGAATGAGCAGTTCTTC
TRBJ1-5,.,once,TRBV28,CASSSPRGNQPQHF,TGTGCCAGCAGTTCTCCGCGGGGCAATCAGCCCCAGCATTTT
TRBJ1-2,.,.,TRBV20-1,CSLLLGGKAGYGYTF,TGCAGTTTACTCTTGGGAGGGAAGGCGGGCTATGGCTACACCTTC